This record covers a single T cell receptor beta chain. These data originate in a study of response to subunit inactivated influenza vaccine. TCRdb ran MiXCR on the RT-PCR reads and lists one entry per CDR3 protein. The top ten clones hold 11% of a sample with 500,000 to 600,000 distinct CDR3 sequences, about 14% of them seen once. This CDR3 is 16 amino acids long. Germline CDR1 and CDR2: ENHRY and SYGVKD. Trimming pared 4 bases from V and 1 base from J, leaving 14 bases between. The V call is TRBV10-3, the J call TRBJ1-5, with D uncertain. The specimen comprised PBMCs from blood, sampled about 11 days after vaccination. This receptor was obtained from a man aged 45-60 years who received an inactivated influenza vaccine. CDR3 nucleotide sequence: TGTGCCATCAGTGGCCAGGATTTTGGGAGCAATCAGCCCCAGCATTTT. Translation gives CAISGQDFGSNQPQHF.